Sequencing of this T cell receptor beta chain was carried out in a study of blood T cell repertoires in COVID-19. Authors' methods: Estimation of nucleated cell counts was performed using reference gene primer amplification. Sequenced by immunoSEQ multiplex PCR; TCRdb stores in-frame clones only, minus some. V, J and clone size were drawn from that table, and D and trimming were deduced from the DNA. The repertoire consists of approximately 450,000 clones, with 70% to 90% occurring once and the leading ten covering almost 2%. Cohort assignment relied on participant-reported clinical history. This CDR3 has 16 amino acids. The germline CDR1 and CDR2 sequences are LNHDA and SQIVND (reference sequence). Trimming shortened V by 6 bases and J by 2 bases, and 17 bases separated the two germline ends.

Sequencing was carried out using PBMCs or T cells enriched from blood (not recorded which). This sequence originates from a woman younger than 35 with acute COVID-19. The chain combines TRBV19 with TRBJ2-1; D possibly corresponds to TRBD1 (6 bases). CDR3 sequence reads: CASSASTGKAYNEQFF. CDR3 sequence (DNA): TGTGCCAGTAGCGCCTCCACAGGGAAAGCCTACAATGAGCAGTTCTTC. The whole variable domain, filled in from reference TRBV19 and TRBJ2-1, reads DGGITQSPKYLFRKEGQNVTLSCEQNLNHDAMYWYRQDPGQGLRLIYYSQIVNDFQKGDIAEGYSVSREKKESFPLTVTSAQKNPTAFYLCASSASTGKAYNEQFFGPGTRLTVL.